Each of the 21 T cell receptor beta chains below was sequenced from the same sample in a study of blood T cell repertoires in COVID-19. Produced via immunoSEQ multiplex PCR; TCRdb's table is partial and in-frame only. The sample includes 200,000 to 250,000 clones, about nine tenths seen only once; the top ten take just over 2.5%. Sequenced material: PBMCs or T cells enriched from blood (not recorded which). These receptors originate from a young woman who had recovered from COVID-19.

This clone occurred once. The rearrangement uses TRBV15 and TRBJ2-7; 11 bases agree with TRBD2. The CDR3 is 17 amino acids. The V and J ends lost 4 bases and 2 bases, in that order; junction bases with no gene match: 10. The V gene's germline CDR1 is LNHNV and CDR2 YYDKDF (reference sequence). The CDR3 spells CATSTPTLAGGTYEQYF. Written as DNA, the CDR3 is TGTGCCACCAGCACACCAACCCTAGCGGGGGGCACCTACGAGCAGTACTTC.

The rearrangement joins TRBV19 to TRBJ1-5; D possibly corresponds to TRBD1 (5 bases). The CDR3 loop spans 15 amino acids. Germline V gene lookup returns CDR1 LNHDA and CDR2 SQIVND (reference sequence). The germline V and J ends were trimmed by 3 bases and 4 bases, with 13 bases remaining between them. As DNA, the CDR3 is TGTGCCAGTAGTATGAGGGGACTGTCGAATCAGCCCCAGCATTTT. It translates to CASSMRGLSNQPQHF.

In this sample, this clone turned up a few times. The chain uses TRBV10-3 and TRBJ2-7; 11 bases agree with TRBD1. V trimming: 10 bases; J trimming: 7 bases; junction bases outside the gene matches: 6. The CDR3 sequence is 12 residues long. The germline V gene has CDR1 ENHRY and CDR2 SYGVKD. CDR3 sequence (DNA): TGTGCCACCGGGACAGGGGGTCATGAGCAGTACTTC. It specifies CATGTGGHEQYF.

About this clone itself: The sample carries other DNA sequences with the same CDR3. As DNA, the CDR3 is TGTGCCACCAGCAGAGACCGCGGAAACTATGGCTACACCTTC. It translates to CATSRDRGNYGYTF. V is TRBV15 and J is TRBJ1-2; D is unclear. Germline CDR1 LNHNV, CDR2 YYDKDF (reference sequence). Trimming took 0 bases from V and 2 from J, leaving 7 bases between them. The CDR3 has 14 amino acids.

V gene TRBV7-2 combines with J gene TRBJ1-4, with TRBD1 matching 8 bases. The CDR3 contains 14 residues. V was clipped by 5 bases and J by 8 bases; unmatched bases: 7. Germline CDR1 SGHTA, CDR2 FQGNSA. The CDR3 reads CASSQDRAYEKLFF. CDR3 nucleotide sequence: TGTGCCAGCAGCCAGGACAGGGCTTACGAAAAACTGTTTTTT.

The V call is TRBV5-4, the J call TRBJ2-6; TRBD1 matches 9 bases. The CDR3 length is 17 residues. After removal of 0 bases from V and 5 bases from J, the junction contained 6 bases not matched to a gene. Germline assignment: CDR1 SGHNT and CDR2 YYREEE (reference sequence). Here the CDR3 reads CASSLVGTGNRANVLTF. The CDR3 DNA follows: TGTGCCAGCAGCTTGGTAGGGACAGGGAATCGGGCCAACGTCCTGACTTTC.

V is TRBV7-2 and J is TRBJ2-7, with TRBD1 identical over 7 bases. Germline loops: CDR1 SGHTA, CDR2 FQGNSA. The junction had 5 bases not matched to a gene; V was cut back by 5 bases and J by 1 base. The length of the CDR3 is 14 residues. The CDR3 region is CASSPSQGSYEQYF. CDR3 DNA sequence: TGTGCCAGCAGCCCATCACAGGGGTCCTACGAGCAGTACTTC.

The sample holds a few counts of this clone. The chain employs TRBV7-4 and TRBJ1-6; possibly TRBD1 for D (5 bases). The germline CDR1 and CDR2 sequences are SGHVT and SQSDAQ. V was pared by 5 bases and J by 3 bases, with 8 bases between. The CDR3 has 14 residues. This chain's CDR3 is CASSVQVYNSPLHF. The CDR3 coding sequence is TGTGCCAGCAGCGTACAGGTCTATAATTCACCCCTCCACTTT.

This clone was counted a single time. V is TRBV7-2 and J is TRBJ1-1, with D hard to call. The CDR3 runs to 15 residues. Germline CDR1 SGHTA, CDR2 FQGNSA. Trimming pared 1 base from V and 6 bases from J, leaving 15 bases between. The CDR3 here is CASSLGIGVGAEAFF. CDR3 bases: TGTGCCAGCAGCTTAGGAATCGGGGTGGGCGCTGAAGCTTTCTTT.

The chain carries TRBV15 and TRBJ2-7; maybe TRBD2 (5 bases). CDR3 length: 14 residues. The germline gives CDR1 LNHNV, CDR2 YYDKDF (reference sequence). Between the trimmed V and J ends, which lost 7 bases and 0 bases, there was a span of 13 bases. CDR3: CATKSGVDSYEQYF. For the CDR3, the DNA is TGTGCCACCAAGTCCGGGGTCGACTCCTACGAGCAGTACTTC.

The chain is built from TRBV5-1 and TRBJ1-1; 8 bases agree with TRBD1. Germline loops: CDR1 SGHRS, CDR2 YFSETQ. V shed 2 bases, J shed 1 base, and the junction held 7 bases outside the gene matches. The CDR3 is 16 residues long. CDR3 protein: CASSFLGTGANTEAFF. The CDR3, as DNA: TGCGCCAGCAGCTTCTTGGGGACAGGAGCGAACACTGAAGCTTTCTTT.

The genes are TRBV3-1 (or the pseudogene TRBV3-2) and TRBJ1-1; 9 bases match TRBD1. The CDR3 spans 14 residues. Germline loops: CDR1 LGHDT, CDR2 YNNKEL (reference sequence). Trimming removed 4 bases from V and 4 bases from J; junction bases left unmatched: 4. The CDR3 reads CASSRQGGGTEAFF. In nucleotides, the CDR3 is TGTGCCAGCAGCCGACAGGGGGGGGGCACTGAAGCTTTCTTT.

This chain links TRBV19 with TRBJ1-2; D perhaps matches TRBD1 (5 bases). The V end was cut by 7 bases, the J end by 6 bases, with 15 bases between. Germline assignment: CDR1 LNHDA and CDR2 SQIVND (reference sequence). The CDR3 totals 13 residues. The CDR3 loop is CASTEQALDGYTF. CDR3 nucleotide sequence: TGTGCCAGTACTGAACAGGCCTTGGATGGCTACACCTTC.

This sequence joins TRBV29-1 and TRBJ2-7; D remains ambiguous. V was pared by 3 bases and J by 0 bases, with 9 bases between. The CDR3 covers 13 residues. Germline V gives CDR1 SQVTM, CDR2 ANQGSEA. CDR3 region: CSVEAGTSYEQYF. CDR3 DNA: TGCAGCGTTGAGGCAGGAACCTCCTACGAGCAGTACTTC.

The chain couples TRBV29-1 to TRBJ1-2; a weak D match, TRBD1 (6 bases). V lost 6 bases and J lost 7, with 30 bases in between. Germline V CDR1 and CDR2: SQVTM, ANQGSEA. The CDR3 runs 17 residues. The CDR3 coding sequence is TGCAGCGTGGAGCCCCTTCCCTCAGCAGGGGATTACGGTGGCTACACCTTC. This sequence encodes CSVEPLPSAGDYGGYTF.

This clone was detected once. The rearrangement joins TRBV19 to TRBJ1-2, with 11 bases matching TRBD1. V gave up 5 bases and J gave up 0 bases; unmatched junction bases: 11. Per the germline V gene, CDR1 is LNHDA and CDR2 is SQIVND (reference sequence). This CDR3 spans 18 amino acids. Here the CDR3 reads CASSHYWTGGAANYGYTF. The DNA for the CDR3 is TGTGCCAGTAGTCACTATTGGACAGGGGGCGCGGCTAACTATGGCTACACCTTC.

V usage is TRBV9 and J usage is TRBJ2-1, with TRBD2 identical over 9 bases. The CDR3 spans 15 residues. The V gene's germline CDR1 is SGDLS and CDR2 YYNGEE. Trimming took 2 bases from V and 7 from J; bases not matched to a gene: 7. CDR3 coding DNA: TGTGCCAGCAGCGTCACGGCGGGGGGGCCGAATGAGCAGTTCTTC. Encoded protein: CASSVTAGGPNEQFF.

This chain connects TRBV6-5 to TRBJ1-6; D is perhaps TRBD1 (5 bases). Germline values: CDR1 MNHEY, CDR2 SVGAGI. The CDR3 is 15 amino acids. V was clipped by 7 bases and J by 11 bases, with 21 bases between them. The CDR3 region has the DNA TGTGCCAGCACTCCGATACCGGGAGGGGACCCACCCCTCCACTTT. As protein: CASTPIPGGDPPLHF.

The chain recombines TRBV24-1 with TRBJ2-3; 8 bases align to TRBD1. With V trimmed by 4 bases and J by 1 base, 15 bases remained unmatched. The CDR3 extends over 19 amino acids. The V gene's germline CDR1 is KGHDR and CDR2 SFDVKD. DNA of the CDR3: TGTGCCACCAGTGACTCGACCCGGGACAGGAATGCGGGCACAGATACGCAGTATTTT. Encoded protein: CATSDSTRDRNAGTDTQYF.

J is TRBJ2-2 and V is TRBV7-9; D gene ambiguous. Germline loops: CDR1 SEHNR, CDR2 FQNEAQ (reference sequence). The ends were cut back, 1 base at V and 8 bases at J, with 8 bases in the middle. This CDR3 contains 13 residues. The DNA of the CDR3 is TGTGCCAGCAGCTTAGGAGCCAGGGGGGAGCTGTTTTTT. Translated: CASSLGARGELFF.

The rearrangement links TRBV7-3 to TRBJ1-1, with D uncertain. Germline V gene lookup returns CDR1 SGHTA and CDR2 FQGTGA. V gave up 2 bases and J gave up 2 bases, with 15 bases separating them. CDR3 length: 16 amino acids. The CDR3 region has the DNA TGTGCCAGCAGCTTAGCCAGCGGCGCAATTAACACTGAAGCTTTCTTT. It codes for CASSLASGAINTEAFF.